This T cell receptor beta chain was sequenced for a study of technical replicates of blood from several donors. Sequenced by immunoSEQ multiplex PCR; TCRdb stores in-frame clones only, minus some. This sample has about 82,000 clones, with approximately 94% found just once. CDR1 and CDR2 from the germline V gene are SQVTM and ANQGSEA. The CDR3 is 12 residues long. Trimming shortened V by 5 bases and J by 1 base, and 9 bases separated the two germline ends. The chain combines TRBV29-1 with TRBJ2-7; D possibly corresponds to TRBD1 (6 bases). The sample was T cells isolated from PBMCs. This clonotype originated in a human donor in good health. CDR3 protein: CSVSTGSYEQYF. For the CDR3, the DNA is TGCAGCGTTTCCACAGGGTCCTACGAGCAGTACTTC.